This entry lists 29 T cell receptor beta chains sequenced from one sample in a study of regulatory T cells in long-lasting Graves disease (dated by TCRdb to the early 2020s). The time point label on this specimen signifies: newly diagnosed GD, antithyroid drugs for less than 3 months. RNA was extracted from PBMCs in TRIzol for both TCR sequencing and RNA sequencing. The library relied on multiplex PCR. Reads for this sample came from an Illumina HiSeq 4000. TCR beta libraries were built with iRepertoire HTBI primers and Arm-PCR amplification of CDR3 regions. TCRdb reprocessed the public reads (quality trimming at Q25 with fastp, clone calling with MiXCR) and kept in-frame beta chains. Every entry covers one CDR3 protein and lists the most common genes and DNA from its rows. The sample table records about 540,000 distinct CDR3 sequences; about 14% of these occur just once. The ten most abundant clones make up more than 8.5% of the sample.

The same data also contributed to another study, on T cells in Graves' hyperthyroidism and ophthalmopathy.

The sequencing used peripheral blood mononuclear cells (PBMCs), collected at new diagnosis, from a patient treated with antithyroid drugs. Receptor source: a man aged 25 to 45 with Graves disease. Donor details come from another sample of the same person, matched by shared clones.

This rearrangement joins TRBV9 to TRBJ2-1; D is perhaps TRBD2 (6 bases). Looked up from germline, CDR1 is SGDLS and CDR2 is YYNGEE. CDR3 length equals 14 residues. Trimming left V 6 bases short and J 8 bases short, with 18 bases between. CDR3 residues: CASTPGRPLDEQFF. For the CDR3, the DNA is TGTGCCAGCACCCCTGGGAGGCCCCTGGATGAGCAGTTCTTC.

This clonotype was counted ten times or more. This chain uses TRBV27 with TRBJ2-7; 7 positions match TRBD1. The V and J ends lost 6 bases and 2 bases, in that order; junction bases with no gene match: 1. This CDR3 spans 12 amino acids. Germline values: CDR1 MNHEY, CDR2 SMNVEV (reference sequence). The CDR3 DNA follows: TGTGCCAGCAGAGACAGGGCCTACGAGCAGTACTTC. It specifies CASRDRAYEQYF.

The chain recombines TRBV30 with TRBJ1-2, with TRBD1 matching 9 bases. In germline, CDR1 is GTSNPN, CDR2 SVGIG (reference sequence). V lost 4 bases, J lost 4 bases, and 13 bases stayed unmatched. This CDR3 has 16 residues. In DNA, the CDR3 is TGTGCCTGGAAGCCCGGGACAGGGTTCGAGGGCTATGGCTACACCTTC. Its protein is CAWKPGTGFEGYGYTF.

There are a few counts of this clonotype. This sequence joins TRBV20-1 and TRBJ2-5, with TRBD2 matching over 8 bases. The V and J ends lost 4 bases and 5 bases, in that order; junction bases with no gene match: 9. Germline-derived CDR1 and CDR2 are DFQATT and SNEGSKA (reference sequence). The CDR3 length is 14 residues. This CDR3 reads CSATHGTSYETQYF. CDR3 nucleotides: TGCAGTGCTACCCATGGGACTAGTTACGAGACCCAGTACTTC.

This clonotype was seen more than once but under ten times. This chain joins TRBV24-1 and TRBJ2-3, with D unresolved. Trimming took 2 bases from V and 6 from J, leaving 8 bases between them. The germline CDR1 and CDR2 sequences are KGHDR and SFDVKD. This CDR3 is built from 13 residues. CDR3 DNA sequence: TGTGCCACCAGTGATTCATATCGGGATACGCAGTATTTT. Translation: CATSDSYRDTQYF.

Here the CDR3 DNA reads TGTGCCAGCAGAACCGGGACAGTGGGCTACACCTTC. The encoded protein is CASRTGTVGYTF. The chain has TRBV27 and TRBJ1-2; the match to TRBD1 covers 7 bases. Losses at the gene ends were 6 bases for V and 8 bases for J; bases not matched to a gene: 6. CDR1 MNHEY and CDR2 SMNVEV come from the germline V gene (reference sequence). The length of the CDR3 is 12 residues.

To note about this clonotype: The CDR3 end shows no conserved phenylalanine or tryptophan, and so a read error is likely. The rearrangement uses TRBV3-1 and TRBJ2-7; a possible D gene is TRBD2 (5 bases). There are 15 residues in the CDR3. CDR1 and CDR2 (germline): LGHDT, YNNKEL (reference sequence). Trimming left V 2 bases short and J 2 bases short, with 13 bases between. The CDR3 spells CASSQRTHWAYEQYS. CDR3 in DNA: TGTGCCAGCAGCCAACGGACTCACTGGGCCTACGAGCAGTACTCC.

This clonotype was seen many times. This chain connects TRBV15 to TRBJ1-1; D is perhaps TRBD1 (6 bases). CDR3 length: 15 amino acids. V was trimmed by 3 bases and J by 3 bases, leaving 14 bases between them. CDR1 LNHNV and CDR2 YYDKDF come from the germline V gene (reference sequence). The CDR3 loop reads CATSRGGGVDTEAFF. The CDR3 nucleotides read TGTGCCACCAGCAGGGGAGGGGGGGTTGACACTGAAGCTTTCTTT. The full variable domain, in which reference TRBV15 and TRBJ1-1 provide the parts outside the CDR3, is DAMVIQNPRYQVTQFGKPVTLSCSQTLNHNVMYWYQQKSSQAPKLLFHYYDKDFNNEADTPDNFQSRRPNTSFCFLDIRSPGLGDTAMYLCATSRGGGVDTEAFFGQGTRLTVV.

This clonotype was observed many times. The J gene is TRBJ2-3, the V gene TRBV5-1; D is unclear. The CDR3 contains 14 residues. Deletions cut 4 bases from V and 3 bases from J, with 12 bases between. CDR1 is SGHRS, CDR2 YFSETQ, per germline. For the CDR3, the DNA is TGCGCCAGCAGCCAACCCCTCCAGACAGATACGCAGTATTTT. This codes for CASSQPLQTDTQYF. Variable domain in full (rest from reference TRBV5-1 and TRBJ2-3): KAGVTQTPRYLIKTRGQQVTLSCSPISGHRSVSWYQQTPGQGLQFLFEYFSETQRNKGNFPGRFSGRQFSNSRSEMNVSTLELGDSALYLCASSQPLQTDTQYFGPGTRLTVL.

Many counts were recorded for this clonotype. The CDR3 protein is CASSSQGGQETQYF. Here the CDR3 DNA reads TGTGCCAGCAGCTCACAGGGGGGACAAGAGACCCAGTACTTC. The chain carries TRBV7-9 and TRBJ2-5; 8 nucleotides agree with TRBD1. Germline V gene data show CDR1 as SEHNR and CDR2 as FQNEAQ (reference sequence). V trimming: 4 bases; J trimming: 2 bases; junction bases outside the gene matches: 3. There are 14 residues in the CDR3. Combining the CDR3 with reference TRBV7-9 and TRBJ2-5 gives the whole variable domain DTGVSQNPRHKITKRGQNVTFRCDPISEHNRLYWYRQTLGQGPEFLTYFQNEAQLEKSRLLSDRFSAERPKGSFSTLEIQRTEQGDSAMYLCASSSQGGQETQYFGPGTRLLVL.

This clonotype has a count of ten or more. The CDR3 DNA sequence: TGTGCCAGCAGCCTTAGTGATGGGGGAACGAGCAATCAGCCCCAGCATTTT. This sequence encodes CASSLSDGGTSNQPQHF. This rearrangement joins TRBV9 to TRBJ1-5; perhaps TRBD1 as D (5 bases). Germline V CDR1 and CDR2: SGDLS, YYNGEE. Trimming took off 4 bases at V and 1 base at J, with 18 bases between the two ends. CDR3 length equals 17 residues. Together with reference TRBV9 and TRBJ1-5, the CDR3 gives the full variable domain: DSGVTQTPKHLITATGQRVTLRCSPRSGDLSVYWYQQSLDQGLQFLIQYYNGEERAKGNILERFSAQQFPDLHSELNLSSLELGDSALYFCASSLSDGGTSNQPQHFGDGTRLSIL.

This clonotype was found many times. This rearrangement joins TRBV27 to TRBJ2-1, with 13 bases lining up with TRBD2. Germline V gene lookup returns CDR1 MNHEY and CDR2 SMNVEV (reference sequence). This CDR3 is 15 amino acids long. With V trimmed by 6 bases and J by 3 bases, 2 bases remained unmatched. Here the CDR3 DNA reads TGTGCCAGCAGGGGACTAGCGGGGTACTACAATGAGCAGTTCTTC. Protein product: CASRGLAGYYNEQFF.

The chain employs TRBV30 and TRBJ2-1; D remains ambiguous. Germline V gives CDR1 GTSNPN, CDR2 SVGIG (reference sequence). The CDR3 covers 11 residues. Between the trimmed V and J ends, which lost 3 bases and 10 bases, there was a span of 10 bases. CDR3 loop: CAWSGRREQFF. DNA for the CDR3: TGTGCCTGGAGCGGGCGCAGGGAGCAGTTCTTC.

This clonotype was found many times. The chain combines TRBV7-9 with TRBJ1-4; 7 nucleotides agree with TRBD1. This CDR3 comprises 14 residues. Per germline, CDR1 SEHNR and CDR2 FQNEAQ (reference sequence). J was trimmed by 8 bases and V by 4 bases; bases with no gene match: 7. The CDR3 DNA reads as TGTGCCAGCAGCTCGACAGGGCCGGAGGAAAAACTGTTTTTT. Translation: CASSSTGPEEKLFF.

The V gene is TRBV5-1, the J gene TRBJ2-5, with 8 bases fitting TRBD1. This CDR3 is 15 amino acids long. V was pared by 0 bases and J by 4 bases, with 5 bases of the junction left unmatched. The V gene's germline CDR1 is SGHRS and CDR2 YFSETQ. This chain's CDR3 is CASSLGSGGSETQYF. DNA of the CDR3: TGCGCCAGCAGCTTGGGGTCAGGGGGCTCAGAGACCCAGTACTTC.

This clonotype was seen ten or more times. The chain employs TRBV6-1 and TRBJ1-5; D is ambiguous. The ends were cut back, 6 bases at V and 7 bases at J, with 10 bases in the middle. This CDR3 has 12 amino acids. Looked up from germline, CDR1 is MNHNS and CDR2 is SASEGT. CDR3 sequence: CASREGRQPQHF. The CDR3 nucleotides are TGTGCCAGCAGGGAGGGAAGACAGCCCCAGCATTTT.

This chain uses TRBV25-1 with TRBJ1-6, with 8 nucleotides matching TRBD1. The junction had 6 bases not matched to a gene; V was cut back by 4 bases and J by 4 bases. This CDR3 has 16 residues. In germline, CDR1 is MGHDK, CDR2 SYGVNS. Here the CDR3 reads CASSAGQGGYNSPLHF. The CDR3 DNA is TGTGCCAGCAGTGCCGGACAGGGAGGGTATAATTCACCCCTCCACTTT.

The chain is built from TRBV27 and TRBJ2-3, with 8 bases lining up with TRBD2. The CDR3 is 17 amino acids. Per germline, CDR1 MNHEY and CDR2 SMNVEV (reference sequence). V was clipped by 2 bases and J by 1 base; unmatched bases: 8. DNA for the CDR3: TGTGCCAGCAGTTTAGCTCCAGCGGGAGTAGGCACAGATACGCAGTATTTT. This encodes CASSLAPAGVGTDTQYF.

The V call is TRBV24-1, the J call TRBJ1-5; possibly TRBD1 for D (5 bases). V lost 4 bases and J lost 0, with 18 bases in between. The CDR3 loop spans 18 amino acids. From germline, CDR1 is KGHDR and CDR2 SFDVKD. CDR3 amino acids: CATSENTGHLFSNQPQHF. CDR3 in DNA: TGTGCCACCAGTGAAAACACCGGACACCTTTTTAGCAATCAGCCCCAGCATTTT.

This clonotype showed up many times. This sequence joins TRBV7-9 and TRBJ1-4, with 8 bases fitting TRBD1. Trimming at V came to 3 bases and at J to 0 bases, leaving 9 bases not matched to a gene. The germline V gene encodes CDR1 SEHNR and CDR2 FQNEAQ (reference sequence). This CDR3 is built from 18 residues. CDR3 DNA sequence: TGTGCCAGCAGCTTTTCCGGACAGGGCCTTGCAACTAATGAAAAACTGTTTTTT. Protein: CASSFSGQGLATNEKLFF.

In its sample, this clonotype was seen many times. The chain uses TRBV7-2 and TRBJ2-3; D assignment may be TRBD1 or TRBD2 (5 bases each). The CDR3 has 15 amino acids. V was shortened by 6 bases and J by 0 bases, with 13 bases between the two germline ends. Germline V CDR1 and CDR2: SGHTA, FQGNSA. This CDR3 reads CASSRGGASTDTQYF. The CDR3, as DNA: TGTGCCAGCAGTCGGGGCGGTGCTAGCACAGATACGCAGTATTTT.

This clonotype was counted many times. The gene calls are TRBV11-2 and TRBJ2-7; 8 positions match TRBD2. Germline V gene sequence: CDR1 SGHAT, CDR2 FQNNGV. With V trimmed by 1 base and J by 3 bases, 2 bases remained unmatched. CDR3 length: 14 residues. The CDR3 sequence: CASSLATSDYEQYF. The CDR3 DNA is TGTGCCAGCAGCTTAGCGACTAGCGACTACGAGCAGTACTTC.

This clonotype was recorded many times. The genes are TRBV2 and TRBJ2-7; TRBD1 aligns across 10 bases. The CDR3 consists of 18 residues. J gave up 6 bases and V 4 bases, and 18 bases lay outside the gene matches. Germline V gene sequence: CDR1 SNHLY, CDR2 FYNNEI. CDR3 in DNA: TGTGCCAGCAGTGTGGGACAGGGGTATAGCATCGGGACCGGCGAGCAGTACTTC. It yields the protein CASSVGQGYSIGTGEQYF. The variable domain in full, completed from reference TRBV2 and TRBJ2-7, reads EPEVTQTPSHQVTQMGQEVILRCVPISNHLYFYWYRQILGQKVEFLVSFYNNEISEKSEIFDDQFSVERPDGSNFTLKIRSTKLEDSAMYFCASSVGQGYSIGTGEQYFGPGTRLTVT.

The CDR3 DNA reads TGTGCCAGCAGACTAACCGGGGGTCAGCCCCAGCATTTT. This sequence encodes CASRLTGGQPQHF. The rearrangement uses TRBV27 and TRBJ1-5; a possible D gene is TRBD1 (5 bases). Trimming removed 6 bases from V and 6 bases from J, with 12 bases in between. This CDR3 is 13 amino acids long. Germline assignment: CDR1 MNHEY and CDR2 SMNVEV (reference sequence).

The J gene is TRBJ2-2, the V gene TRBV4-2; 15 bases align to TRBD2. The germline CDR1 and CDR2 sequences are LGHNA and YNFKEQ. The CDR3 consists of 19 residues. With V trimmed by 1 base and J by 1 base, 4 bases remained unmatched. The CDR3 DNA reads as TGTGCCAGCAGCCAAGGGACTAGCGGGAGGGCCTGGAACACCGGGGAGCTGTTTTTT. Translation: CASSQGTSGRAWNTGELFF.

This clonotype was seen only a few times. This chain uses TRBV18 with TRBJ1-1; D not resolved. Deletions cut 0 bases from V and 4 bases from J, with 15 bases between. CDR1 is KGHSH and CDR2 is LQKENI in the germline V gene. The CDR3 contains 16 residues. Here the CDR3 reads CASSPPKGPVGTEAFF. In nucleotides, the CDR3 is TGTGCCAGCTCACCACCGAAGGGTCCGGTGGGCACTGAAGCTTTCTTT. The full variable domain, in which reference TRBV18 and TRBJ1-1 provide the parts outside the CDR3, is NAGVMQNPRHLVRRRGQEARLRCSPMKGHSHVYWYRQLPEEGLKFMVYLQKENIIDESGMPKERFSAEFPKEGPSILRIQQVVRGDSAAYFCASSPPKGPVGTEAFFGQGTRLTVV.

This clonotype occurred once. This may be a read error, as it is one base from a much larger clone. Here the CDR3 omits its conserved ending phenylalanine or tryptophan, so a read error is the likely source. The chain employs TRBV6-2 or TRBV6-3 and TRBJ2-2; TRBD2 matches at 9 bases. This CDR3 region has 15 residues. Germline V gene data show CDR1 as MNHEY and CDR2 as SVGEGT. J was trimmed by 2 bases and V by 6 bases; bases with no gene match: 4. The CDR3 reads CASSTGTSNTGELFL. The CDR3 region has the DNA TGTGCCAGCAGCACCGGGACTAGCAACACCGGGGAGCTGTTTCTT.

About this clonotype: At one end the junction does not follow the germline gene, possibly because of a read error. This sequence joins TRBV5-1 and TRBJ2-5; perhaps TRBD2 as D (5 bases). The CDR3 length is 13 residues. From germline, CDR1 is SGHRS and CDR2 YFSETQ. The CDR3 here is CASSSPVYNERFF. CDR3 coding DNA: TGCGCCAGCAGCTCGCCCGTTTACAATGAGCGGTTCTTC.

This clonotype was recorded at least ten times. The chain links TRBV7-8 to TRBJ2-3, with TRBD1 as a possible D gene (6 bases). The CDR3 runs to 14 residues. V was cut by 4 bases and J by 4 bases, with 12 bases left in between. CDR1 and CDR2 (germline): SGHVS, FQNEAQ. CDR3 amino acids: CASSWGQVPDTQYF. For the CDR3, the DNA is TGTGCCAGCAGCTGGGGGCAGGTGCCAGATACGCAGTATTTT.